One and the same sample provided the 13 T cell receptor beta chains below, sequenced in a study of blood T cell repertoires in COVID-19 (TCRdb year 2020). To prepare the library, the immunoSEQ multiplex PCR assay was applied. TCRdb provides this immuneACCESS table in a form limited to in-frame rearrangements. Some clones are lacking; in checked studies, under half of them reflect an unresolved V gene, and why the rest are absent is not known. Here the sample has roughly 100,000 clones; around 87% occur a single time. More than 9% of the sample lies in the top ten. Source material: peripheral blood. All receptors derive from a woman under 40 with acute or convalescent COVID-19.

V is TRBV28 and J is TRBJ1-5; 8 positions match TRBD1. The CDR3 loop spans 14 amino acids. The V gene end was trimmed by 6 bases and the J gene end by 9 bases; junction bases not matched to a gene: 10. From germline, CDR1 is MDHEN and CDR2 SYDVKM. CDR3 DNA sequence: TGTGCCAGCAGCCCCCAGGGGGCGGGTTGGCCCCAGCATTTT. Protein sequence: CASSPQGAGWPQHF.

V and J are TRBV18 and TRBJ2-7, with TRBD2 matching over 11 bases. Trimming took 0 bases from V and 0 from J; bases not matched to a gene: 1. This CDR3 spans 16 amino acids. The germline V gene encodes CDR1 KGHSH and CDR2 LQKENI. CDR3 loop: CASSPPTSGGSYEQYF. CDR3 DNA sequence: TGTGCCAGCTCACCACCTACTAGCGGGGGCTCCTACGAGCAGTACTTC.

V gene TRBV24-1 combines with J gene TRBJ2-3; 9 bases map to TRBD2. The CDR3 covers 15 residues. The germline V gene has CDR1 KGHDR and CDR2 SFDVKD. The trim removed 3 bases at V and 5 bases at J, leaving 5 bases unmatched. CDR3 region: CATSDERGALDTQYF. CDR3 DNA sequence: TGTGCCACCAGTGATGAGCGGGGGGCACTAGATACGCAGTATTTT.

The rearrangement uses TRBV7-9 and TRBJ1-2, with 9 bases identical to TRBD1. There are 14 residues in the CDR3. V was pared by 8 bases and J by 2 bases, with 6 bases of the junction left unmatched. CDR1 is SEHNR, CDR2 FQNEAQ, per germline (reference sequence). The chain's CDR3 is CASAPGQGNYGYTF. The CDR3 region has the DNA TGTGCCAGCGCCCCGGGACAGGGCAACTATGGCTACACCTTC.

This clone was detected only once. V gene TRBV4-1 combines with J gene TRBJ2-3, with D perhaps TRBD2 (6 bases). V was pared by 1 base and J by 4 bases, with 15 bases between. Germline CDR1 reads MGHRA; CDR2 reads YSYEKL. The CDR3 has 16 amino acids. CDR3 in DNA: TGCGCCAGCAGCCAAGGGGGGGTTTATTCCGCAGATACGCAGTATTTT. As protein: CASSQGGVYSADTQYF.

CDR3 sequence (DNA): TGTGCCAGCAGCTCATCGGACAGGGGTTCGAACACCGGGGAGCTGTTTTTT. It is translated as CASSSSDRGSNTGELFF. This chain uses TRBV7-9 with TRBJ2-2; 9 nucleotides agree with TRBD1. The V gene end was trimmed by 4 bases and the J gene end by 0 bases; junction bases not matched to a gene: 6. Germline values: CDR1 SEHNR, CDR2 FQNEAQ (reference sequence). The CDR3 spans 17 residues.

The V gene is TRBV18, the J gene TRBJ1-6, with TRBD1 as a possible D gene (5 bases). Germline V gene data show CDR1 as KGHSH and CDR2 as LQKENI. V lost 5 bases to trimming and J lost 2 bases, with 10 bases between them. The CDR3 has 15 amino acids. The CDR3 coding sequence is TGTGCCAGCTCATCTCAGGGCACCTATAATTCACCCCTCCACTTT. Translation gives CASSSQGTYNSPLHF.

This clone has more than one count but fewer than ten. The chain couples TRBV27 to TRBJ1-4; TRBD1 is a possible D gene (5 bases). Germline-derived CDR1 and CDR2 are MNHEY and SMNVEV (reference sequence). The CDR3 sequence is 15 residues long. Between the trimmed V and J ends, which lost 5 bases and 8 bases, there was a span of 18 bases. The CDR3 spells CASSQKQVSVEKLFF. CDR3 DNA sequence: TGTGCCAGCAGTCAGAAACAGGTCTCAGTCGAAAAACTGTTTTTT.

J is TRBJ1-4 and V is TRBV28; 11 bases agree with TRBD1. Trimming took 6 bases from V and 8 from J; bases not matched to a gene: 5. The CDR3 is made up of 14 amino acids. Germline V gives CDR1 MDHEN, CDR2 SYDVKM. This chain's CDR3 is CASSRTGGREKLFF. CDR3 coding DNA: TGTGCCAGCAGCCGGACAGGGGGCAGGGAAAAACTGTTTTTT.

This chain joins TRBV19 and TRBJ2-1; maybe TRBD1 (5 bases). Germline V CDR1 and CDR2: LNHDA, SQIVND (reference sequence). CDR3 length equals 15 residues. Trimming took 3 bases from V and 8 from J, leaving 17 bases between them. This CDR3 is CASSIQGTSGHEQFF. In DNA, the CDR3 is TGTGCCAGTAGTATTCAGGGCACCTCCGGACATGAGCAGTTCTTC.

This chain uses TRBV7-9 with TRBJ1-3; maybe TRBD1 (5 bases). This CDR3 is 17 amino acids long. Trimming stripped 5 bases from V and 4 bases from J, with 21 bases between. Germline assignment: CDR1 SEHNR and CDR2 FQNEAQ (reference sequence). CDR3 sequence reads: CASSRSGAGSEGNTIYF. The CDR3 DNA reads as TGTGCCAGCAGCCGGAGTGGAGCAGGGTCGGAGGGAAACACCATATATTTT.

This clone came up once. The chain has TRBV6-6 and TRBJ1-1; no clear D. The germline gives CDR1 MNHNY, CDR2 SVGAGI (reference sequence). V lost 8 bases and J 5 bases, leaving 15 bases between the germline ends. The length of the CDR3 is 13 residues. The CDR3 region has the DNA TGTGCCAGCTGCCTGACGCCGGGAACTGAAGCTTTCTTT. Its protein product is CASCLTPGTEAFF.

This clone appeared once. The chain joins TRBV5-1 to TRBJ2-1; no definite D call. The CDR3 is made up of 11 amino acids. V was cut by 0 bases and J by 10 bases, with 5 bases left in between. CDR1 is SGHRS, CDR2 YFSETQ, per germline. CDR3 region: CASSLALEQFF. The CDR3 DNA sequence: TGCGCCAGCAGCTTGGCCTTAGAGCAGTTCTTC.